This T cell receptor beta chain was documented in a study of CD8+CD57+ T cells in acquired aplastic anemia. This clonotype was recorded only once. TCR beta VDJ and CDR3 profiling used genomic DNA as template. TCRdb fed the reads into MiXCR, producing one record per CDR3 protein. This table holds tens of thousands of distinct CDR3 sequences, approximately 63% found once. Patients selected for sequencing had displayed CD8+CD57+ cell expansion by flow cytometry. In germline, CDR1 is MNHNS, CDR2 SASEGT. The V gene end was trimmed by 6 bases and the J gene end by 2 bases; junction bases not matched to a gene: 5. The CDR3 sequence is 15 residues long.

The chain couples TRBV6-1 to TRBJ2-3, with 10 bases that match TRBD1. Sample: sorted CD4+, CD8+, or CD8+CD57+ T cells (not recorded which) from PBMCs. This receptor was identified in a human donor with aplastic anemia. CDR3 sequence (DNA): TGTGCCAGCAGCGCGGGACAGGGGTTCACAGATACGCAGTATTTT. This codes for CASSAGQGFTDTQYF.